This T cell receptor beta chain was recovered during a study of blood T cell repertoires in COVID-19. About the study: Some COVID-19 samples were acute and others convalescent; all came from the United States, Italy and Spain. From T cells, B-cell-depleted T cells, or PBMCs came the material, which was cDNA or gDNA.

Original data processing: Nucleated cell counts were estimated from reference gene primer amplification. Assay used: immunoSEQ multiplex PCR; TCRdb lists only in-frame clones, some missing. Clonal size and the V and J genes are those of that table, whereas D and trimming came from the DNA. This sample has 40,000 to 55,000 clones, with 89% found just once. The specimen was peripheral blood. The receptor was isolated from a man in his 70s with active COVID-19.

The CDR3 DNA reads as TGTGCCAGCAGCTCCTCAGCGGGGGATAACTATGGCTACACCTTC. This sequence encodes CASSSSAGDNYGYTF. This chain uses TRBV13 with TRBJ1-2; possibly TRBD1 for D (5 bases). Germline CDR1 PRHDT, CDR2 FYEKMQ (reference sequence). CDR3 length equals 15 residues. Trimming took 4 bases from V and 1 from J, leaving 13 bases between them.